The source of this T cell receptor (beta chain) is a study of OX40 agonist ivuxolimab in advanced cancers. Study summary: The drug used for patients, ivuxolimab, was an agonistic anti-OX40 (CD134) antibody. Every 2 weeks, patients received ivuxolimab intravenously, dosed at 0.01 to 10 mg/kg. Males comprised around four fifths of the group, whose mean age was roughly 64 years (range roughly 20 to 90).

The germline V gene has CDR1 LNHDA and CDR2 SQIVND (reference sequence). There are 13 residues in the CDR3. J was trimmed by 3 bases and V by 6 bases; bases with no gene match: 2. Produced via immunoSEQ multiplex PCR; TCRdb's table is partial and in-frame only. The sample lists 20,000 to 25,000 clones, more than 75% seen once, with around 38% in the top ten. Cycle 7 day 1, cycle 4 day 1, and baseline were the timepoints at which blood was sampled. This sequence joins TRBV19 and TRBJ2-7; 10 positions agree with TRBD1. This receptor was taken from an adult with an advanced solid tumor such as melanoma, head and neck, liver or kidney cancer. The specimen comprised CD4+ or CD8+ T cells sorted from blood, sampled in a trial of the OX40 agonist ivuxolimab. The CDR3 DNA is TGTGCCAGTAGCTGGACAGGGGGCTACGAGCAGTACTTC. Translating gives CASSWTGGYEQYF.